The 2 T cell receptor beta chains reported below all come from one sample, sequenced in a study of blood T cell repertoires in COVID-19. This table comes from immunoSEQ multiplex PCR, and its TCRdb copy is limited to in-frame clones, with some not included. The profile covers over 150,000 clones, with roughly 83% appearing a single time and 3.2% taken by the ten largest. Sequencing input: PBMCs or T cells enriched from blood (not recorded which). These TCRs come from a woman aged 25 to 39 who had recovered from COVID-19.

This rearrangement joins TRBV28 to TRBJ2-7, with 7 positions matching TRBD2. V gave up 5 bases and J gave up 3 bases; unmatched junction bases: 10. Per the germline V gene, CDR1 is MDHEN and CDR2 is SYDVKM. This CDR3 has 15 amino acids. CDR3 nucleotide sequence: TGTGCCAGCAGTCAGCCGGGGGGAAACCTCTACGAGCAGTACGTC. It specifies CASSQPGGNLYEQYV.

The chain employs TRBV2 and TRBJ1-5; tentatively, D is TRBD1 (6 bases). Trimming removed 4 bases at V and 2 bases at J, with 18 bases between. This CDR3 region has 17 residues. The germline V gene encodes CDR1 SNHLY and CDR2 FYNNEI. The CDR3 loop reads CASSVASGGAGNQPQHF. DNA of the CDR3: TGTGCCAGCAGTGTAGCCTCGGGGGGGGCGGGCAATCAGCCCCAGCATTTT.